This TCR beta chain was profiled in a study of blood T cell repertoires in COVID-19. Study details: Samples of COVID-19 (acute and convalescent) were obtained from the United States, Italy and Spain. In each case, the material was cDNA or gDNA derived from T cells, B-cell-depleted T cells, or PBMCs.

In the original workflow: Nucleated cell counts were estimated from reference gene primer amplification. Produced via immunoSEQ multiplex PCR; TCRdb's table is partial and in-frame only. V, J and clone size derive from that table, while D and trimming were established from the DNA sequence. Altogether roughly 110,000 clones are present, approximately 80% being singletons, with the ten largest covering roughly 8.1%. Germline trimming cut 5 bases from V and 5 bases from J; bases unmatched to any gene: 3. Germline loops: CDR1 MNHEY, CDR2 SVGAGI. CDR3 length equals 14 residues. This clone appeared a few times.

What was sequenced was peripheral blood. The J gene is TRBJ1-4, the V gene TRBV6-5; 9 nucleotides align to TRBD1. The source of this sequence is a woman aged 40 to 49 with acute or convalescent COVID-19. In DNA, the CDR3 is TGTGCCAGCAGTACAGGGGGCGCCAATGAAAAACTGTTTTTT. It translates to CASSTGGANEKLFF.